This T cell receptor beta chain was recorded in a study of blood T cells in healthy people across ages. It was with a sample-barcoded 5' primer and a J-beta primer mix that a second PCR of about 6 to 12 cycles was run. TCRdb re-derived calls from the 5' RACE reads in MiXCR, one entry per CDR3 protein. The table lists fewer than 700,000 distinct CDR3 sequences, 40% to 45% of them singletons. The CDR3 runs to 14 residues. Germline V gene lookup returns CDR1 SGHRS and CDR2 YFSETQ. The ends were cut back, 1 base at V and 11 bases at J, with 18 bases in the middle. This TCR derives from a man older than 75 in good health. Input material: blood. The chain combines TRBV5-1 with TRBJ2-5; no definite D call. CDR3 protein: CASSLTPSLDGQYF. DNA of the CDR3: TGCGCCAGCAGCTTGACCCCCTCATTGGATGGGCAGTACTTC.